This TCR beta chain originates from a study of regulatory T cells in long-lasting Graves disease. Time point of the sample: newly diagnosed GD, antithyroid drugs for less than 3 months. Extracted RNA from PBMCs served as the source of the TCR library. This clonotype was recorded at least ten times. To make TCR beta libraries, researchers used iRepertoire HTBI primers and Arm-PCR of CDR3 regions. TCRdb analysed the multiplex PCR reads with MiXCR anew, one entry per CDR3 protein. Counted here are some 400,000 distinct CDR3 sequences, 15% occurring once; the ten biggest clones make up around 15%. Germline V gene data show CDR1 as MNHEY and CDR2 as SMNVEV (reference sequence). The CDR3 extends over 20 amino acids. With 3 bases clipped from V and 0 bases from J, the junction kept 12 bases outside the gene matches. These sequences were also reported in another study, on T cells in Graves' hyperthyroidism and ophthalmopathy.

The chain links TRBV27 to TRBJ2-6, with TRBD1 matching 9 bases. Sequenced material: peripheral blood mononuclear cells (PBMCs), taken at new diagnosis, from a patient treated with antithyroid drugs. The receptor was isolated from a woman under 40 with Graves disease. In DNA form, the CDR3 reads TGTGCCAGCAGTTTCTTTCCCGCGACAGGGGGTAACTCTGGGGCCAACGTCCTGACTTTC. Protein sequence: CASSFFPATGGNSGANVLTF. The full variable domain, rest sourced from reference TRBV27 and TRBJ2-6, is EAQVTQNPRYLITVTGKKLTVTCSQNMNHEYMSWYRQDPGLGLRQIYYSMNVEVTDKGDVPEGYKVSRKEKRNFPLILESPSPNQTSLYFCASSFFPATGGNSGANVLTFGAGSRLTVL.